The 18 T cell receptor beta chains below were found in one sample sequenced in a study of OX40 agonist ivuxolimab in advanced cancers. Data came from immunoSEQ multiplex PCR; TCRdb stores just in-frame clones and leaves some out. This sample has about 27,000 clones, with around 85% found just once. Here the sequenced sample was CD4+ or CD8+ T cells sorted from blood, taken in a trial of the OX40 agonist ivuxolimab. These receptors were taken from an adult with an advanced solid tumor such as melanoma, head and neck, liver or kidney cancer.

J is TRBJ2-6 and V is TRBV7-9, with 8 bases lining up with TRBD1. Per the germline V gene, CDR1 is SEHNR and CDR2 is FQNEAQ (reference sequence). The V segment lost 5 bases and the J segment 4 bases; nucleotides outside the gene matches: 4. The CDR3 contains 15 residues. The CDR3 protein is CASSQGQAGANVLTF. DNA of the CDR3: TGTGCCAGCAGCCAGGGACAGGCCGGGGCCAACGTCCTGACTTTC.

This chain uses TRBV13 with TRBJ2-4, with TRBD2 matching 8 bases. The CDR3 runs 12 residues. V dropped 5 bases and J dropped 9; count of bases not matched to a gene: 3. Per germline, CDR1 PRHDT and CDR2 FYEKMQ (reference sequence). The CDR3: CASSRGGGIQYF. The CDR3 DNA follows: TGTGCCAGCAGCCGGGGGGGCGGCATTCAGTACTTC.

This chain joins TRBV11-2 and TRBJ2-7, with D tentatively TRBD1 (7 bases). The germline V and J ends were trimmed by 6 bases and 3 bases, with 18 bases remaining between them. There are 15 residues in the CDR3. Germline loops: CDR1 SGHAT, CDR2 FQNNGV. CDR3: CASRREWDSVYEQYF. Written as DNA, the CDR3 is TGTGCCAGCAGGCGGGAATGGGACAGCGTCTACGAGCAGTACTTC.

The chain couples TRBV4-1 to TRBJ2-2; no definite D call. From germline, CDR1 is MGHRA and CDR2 YSYEKL. The V end lost 2 bases, the J end lost 6 bases, and 16 bases lay between the germline ends. There are 16 residues in the CDR3. For the CDR3, the DNA is TGCGCCAGCAGCCAACTCGGCCGGACCACCGCCGGGGAGCTGTTTTTT. Amino acid sequence: CASSQLGRTTAGELFF.

The chain links TRBV7-9 to TRBJ2-1; 7 nucleotides match TRBD1. The CDR3 is 13 amino acids. Trimming removed 6 bases from V and 6 bases from J; junction bases left unmatched: 5. The germline gives CDR1 SEHNR, CDR2 FQNEAQ (reference sequence). The CDR3 protein is CASRVRDSNEQFF. CDR3 coding DNA: TGTGCCAGCAGGGTACGGGACAGCAATGAGCAGTTCTTC.

This clone was counted a few times. The chain couples TRBV2 to TRBJ2-7, with 8 bases that match TRBD1. J was trimmed by 4 bases and V by 7 bases; bases with no gene match: 15. Germline CDR1 and CDR2: SNHLY and FYNNEI. There are 16 residues in the CDR3. The DNA of the CDR3 is TGTGCCAGCACCACACTCCCGGGACAGGCGAATTACGAGCAGTACTTC. As protein: CASTTLPGQANYEQYF.

The V gene is TRBV7-3, the J gene TRBJ1-1; a weak D match, TRBD1 (6 bases). Per the germline V gene, CDR1 is SGHTA and CDR2 is FQGTGA. Trimming stripped 3 bases from V and 1 base from J, with 15 bases between. This CDR3 has 16 residues. For the CDR3, the DNA is TGTGCCAGCAGCTTGACAGGATCAGTCAGGAACACTGAAGCTTTCTTT. Its protein product is CASSLTGSVRNTEAFF. Based on the CDR3 plus reference TRBV7-3 and TRBJ1-1, the full variable domain is GAGVSQTPSNKVTEKGKYVELRCDPISGHTALYWYRQSLGQGPEFLIYFQGTGAADDSGLPNDRFFAVRPEGSVSTLKIQRTERGDSAVYLCASSLTGSVRNTEAFFGQGTRLTVV.

The chain is built from TRBV9 and TRBJ2-1, with D possibly called TRBD1 or TRBD2 (5 bases each). Trimming removed 4 bases from V and 3 bases from J, with 14 bases in between. The CDR3 is made up of 15 amino acids. CDR1 and CDR2 from the germline V gene are SGDLS and YYNGEE. CDR3 sequence (DNA): TGTGCCAGCAGCCCTGGGACGGGGAACTACAATGAGCAGTTCTTC. It encodes CASSPGTGNYNEQFF. The entire variable domain, with the rest obtained from reference TRBV9 and TRBJ2-1, is as follows: DSGVTQTPKHLITATGQRVTLRCSPRSGDLSVYWYQQSLDQGLQFLIQYYNGEERAKGNILERFSAQQFPDLHSELNLSSLELGDSALYFCASSPGTGNYNEQFFGPGTRLTVL.

The chain has TRBV5-6 and TRBJ2-1; 12 bases align to TRBD2. Per the germline V gene, CDR1 is SGHDT and CDR2 is YYEEEE. This CDR3 has 17 residues. J was trimmed by 3 bases and V by 5 bases; bases with no gene match: 9. CDR3 sequence: CASSLEPGLAGYNEQFF. CDR3 nucleotides: TGTGCCAGCAGTTTAGAACCGGGACTAGCGGGCTACAATGAGCAGTTCTTC.

The chain joins TRBV6-5 to TRBJ2-1; a weak D match, TRBD1 (7 bases). The germline CDR1 and CDR2 sequences are MNHEY and SVGAGI. This CDR3 has 15 residues. V lost 7 bases and J lost 4, with 17 bases in between. The CDR3 protein is CASTQTGDSYNEQFF. CDR3 bases: TGTGCCAGCACCCAAACAGGGGACTCTTACAATGAGCAGTTCTTC.

The chain combines TRBV10-3 with TRBJ1-5, with TRBD1 as a possible D gene (5 bases). V lost 3 bases to trimming and J lost 6 bases, with 21 bases between them. The V gene's germline CDR1 is ENHRY and CDR2 SYGVKD. The CDR3 sequence is 17 residues long. CDR3 loop: CAISDPGWGVGGQPQHF. The CDR3 nucleotides read TGTGCCATCAGTGACCCTGGGTGGGGGGTTGGCGGTCAGCCCCAGCATTTT.

The table lists this clone with a few counts. V is TRBV7-8 and J is TRBJ1-1; 9 bases map to TRBD1. The CDR3 has 17 residues. Trimming removed 5 bases from V and 0 bases from J; junction bases left unmatched: 10. Germline lookup yields CDR1 SGHVS and CDR2 FQNEAQ. The DNA of the CDR3 is TGTGCCAGCAGCCTCCGGGACAGGGTGATCTTGAACACTGAAGCTTTCTTT. Residues: CASSLRDRVILNTEAFF.

The chain couples TRBV9 to TRBJ1-2; 7 bases line up with TRBD1. Trimming at V came to 1 base and at J to 1 base, leaving 7 bases not matched to a gene. The CDR3 length is 16 residues. Germline assignment: CDR1 SGDLS and CDR2 YYNGEE. In nucleotides, the CDR3 is TGTGCCAGCAGCGTATCCCAACAGGGGCTTAACTATGGCTACACCTTC. Translated, it gives CASSVSQQGLNYGYTF. Supplemented by reference TRBV9 and TRBJ1-2, the full variable domain reads DSGVTQTPKHLITATGQRVTLRCSPRSGDLSVYWYQQSLDQGLQFLIQYYNGEERAKGNILERFSAQQFPDLHSELNLSSLELGDSALYFCASSVSQQGLNYGYTFGSGTRLTVV.

This chain uses TRBV7-9 with TRBJ2-1, with 8 positions matching TRBD2. CDR3 length: 16 residues. V was clipped by 1 base and J by 5 bases; unmatched bases: 7. Germline V lookup: CDR1 SEHNR, CDR2 FQNEAQ (reference sequence). The CDR3 DNA sequence: TGTGCCAGCAGCTTAGAGGCCTGGCGGGAGGACAATGAGCAGTTCTTC. Amino acid sequence: CASSLEAWREDNEQFF.

V gene TRBV27 combines with J gene TRBJ2-5; D ambiguous. Germline lookup yields CDR1 MNHEY and CDR2 SMNVEV (reference sequence). The ends were cut back, 2 bases at V and 3 bases at J, with 7 bases in the middle. The CDR3 extends over 13 amino acids. CDR3 sequence reads: CASSLGLEETQYF. The CDR3 bases are TGTGCCAGCAGTTTAGGGCTGGAAGAGACCCAGTACTTC.

This sequence joins TRBV5-4 and TRBJ2-3; D gene unclear. Germline lookup yields CDR1 SGHNT and CDR2 YYREEE (reference sequence). This CDR3 has 12 residues. The germline V and J ends were trimmed by 1 base and 6 bases, with 6 bases remaining between them. The DNA for the CDR3 is TGTGCCAGCAGCTTGTGGTCGGATACGCAGTATTTT. Protein sequence: CASSLWSDTQYF.

This clone was counted once. The rearrangement uses TRBV29-1 and TRBJ2-7; the D is unclear. Germline assignment: CDR1 SQVTM and CDR2 ANQGSEA. Trimming stripped 3 bases from V and 2 bases from J, with 11 bases between. CDR3 length: 13 amino acids. The CDR3 here is CSVEAGVTYEQYF. CDR3 in DNA: TGCAGCGTTGAGGCAGGTGTTACCTACGAGCAGTACTTC.

The chain employs TRBV27 and TRBJ2-2, with D unclear. The CDR3 has 16 amino acids. V was trimmed by 4 bases and J by 1 base, leaving 13 bases between them. From germline, CDR1 is MNHEY and CDR2 SMNVEV (reference sequence). The CDR3 nucleotides read TGTGCCAGCAGTTCCTTTGGACCCCTGAACACCGGGGAGCTGTTTTTT. This sequence encodes CASSSFGPLNTGELFF.